This record concerns one TCR beta chain sequence. Its antigen is undetermined. Trimming stripped 6 bases from V and 3 bases from J, with 13 bases between. CDR3 length equals 14 residues. The data stem from a study of identical twins. Study-wide findings and caveats: The study drew conclusions from cross-sectional statistical analysis, not from following the same donors. Twins' excess sharing was less marked for out-of-frame beta sequences. Whereas memory repertoires showed no such difference, abundant cord blood beta clonotypes carried fewer insertions.

MiXCR, run by TCRdb on the 5' RACE reads, gives a single entry per CDR3 protein. The sample holds a few hundred thousand distinct CDR3 sequences, 9% to 10% seen once. The same sample was also studied in work on yellow fever vaccine responses in identical twins.

This chain joins TRBV12-3 or TRBV12-4 and TRBJ2-3, with a possible D match to TRBD1 (6 bases). The TCR sequence derives from a woman aged 18-29 years in good health. The specimen sequenced was PBMCs. The CDR3 nucleotides read TGTGCCAGCAGCGACAGGATTGGAACAGATACGCAGTATTTT. Translated: CASSDRIGTDTQYF.